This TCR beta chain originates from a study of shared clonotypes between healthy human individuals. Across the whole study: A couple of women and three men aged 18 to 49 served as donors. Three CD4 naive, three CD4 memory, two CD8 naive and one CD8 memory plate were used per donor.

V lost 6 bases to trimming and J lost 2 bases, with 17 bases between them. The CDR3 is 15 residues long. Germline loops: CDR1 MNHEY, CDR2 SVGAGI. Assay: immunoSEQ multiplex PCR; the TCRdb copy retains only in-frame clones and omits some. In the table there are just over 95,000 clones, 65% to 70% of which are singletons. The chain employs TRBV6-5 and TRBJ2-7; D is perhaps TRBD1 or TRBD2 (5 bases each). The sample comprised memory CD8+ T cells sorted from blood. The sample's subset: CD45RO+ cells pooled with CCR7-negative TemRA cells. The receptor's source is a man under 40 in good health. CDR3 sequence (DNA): TGTGCCAGCAGCCCCAGGGAGAAGGGCGCCTACGAGCAGTACTTC. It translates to CASSPREKGAYEQYF.